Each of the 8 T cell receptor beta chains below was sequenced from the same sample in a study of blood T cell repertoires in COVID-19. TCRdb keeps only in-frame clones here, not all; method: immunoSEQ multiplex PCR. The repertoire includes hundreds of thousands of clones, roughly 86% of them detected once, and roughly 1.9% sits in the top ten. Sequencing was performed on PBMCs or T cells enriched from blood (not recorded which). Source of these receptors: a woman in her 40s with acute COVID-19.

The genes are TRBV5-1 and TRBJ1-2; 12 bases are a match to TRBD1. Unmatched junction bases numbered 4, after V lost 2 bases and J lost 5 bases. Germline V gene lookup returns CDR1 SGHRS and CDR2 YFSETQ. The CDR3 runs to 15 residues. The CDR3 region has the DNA TGCGCCAGCAGCTTCGGGACAGGGGGCGGGTATGGCTACACCTTC. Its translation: CASSFGTGGGYGYTF. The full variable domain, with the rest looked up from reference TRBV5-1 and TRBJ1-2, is KAGVTQTPRYLIKTRGQQVTLSCSPISGHRSVSWYQQTPGQGLQFLFEYFSETQRNKGNFPGRFSGRQFSNSRSEMNVSTLELGDSALYLCASSFGTGGGYGYTFGSGTRLTVV.

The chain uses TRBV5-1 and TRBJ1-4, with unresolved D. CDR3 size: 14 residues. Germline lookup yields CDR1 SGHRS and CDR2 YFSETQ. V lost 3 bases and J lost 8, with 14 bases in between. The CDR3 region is CASSSSEVGEKLFF. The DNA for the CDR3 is TGCGCCAGCAGCTCCTCGGAGGTTGGAGAAAAACTGTTTTTT. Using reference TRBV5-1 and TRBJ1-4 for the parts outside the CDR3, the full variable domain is KAGVTQTPRYLIKTRGQQVTLSCSPISGHRSVSWYQQTPGQGLQFLFEYFSETQRNKGNFPGRFSGRQFSNSRSEMNVSTLELGDSALYLCASSSSEVGEKLFFGSGTQLSVL.

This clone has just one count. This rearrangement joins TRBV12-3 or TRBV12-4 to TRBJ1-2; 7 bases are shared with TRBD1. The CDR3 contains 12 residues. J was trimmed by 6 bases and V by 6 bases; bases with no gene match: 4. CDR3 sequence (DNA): TGTGCCAGCAGACAACAGGGGAATGGCTACACCTTC. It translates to CASRQQGNGYTF.

CDR3 DNA: TGTGCCAGCAGCCAGGGCAGCCAATTCCCCCTCCACTTT. Its protein is CASSQGSQFPLHF. The chain couples TRBV14 to TRBJ1-6, with D unresolved. Trimming took 3 bases from V and 13 from J, leaving 13 bases between them. The germline CDR1 and CDR2 sequences are SGHDN and FVKESK. This CDR3 is built from 13 residues.

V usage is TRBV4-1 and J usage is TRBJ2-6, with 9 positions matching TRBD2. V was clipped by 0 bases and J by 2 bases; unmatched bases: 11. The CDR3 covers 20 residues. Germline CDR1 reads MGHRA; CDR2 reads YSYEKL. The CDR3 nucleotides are TGCGCCAGCAGCCAAGATTTGAGGCGGGGGGGCCTAACTGGGGCCAACGTCCTGACTTTC. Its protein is CASSQDLRRGGLTGANVLTF.

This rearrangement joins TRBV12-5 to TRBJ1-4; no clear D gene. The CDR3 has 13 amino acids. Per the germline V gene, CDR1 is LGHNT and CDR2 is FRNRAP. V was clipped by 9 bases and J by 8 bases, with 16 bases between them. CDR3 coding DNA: TGTGCTAGCAGTTCCCCCAATCAGGAAAAACTGTTTTTT. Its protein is CASSSPNQEKLFF. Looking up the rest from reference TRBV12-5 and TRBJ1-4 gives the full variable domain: DARVTQTPRHKVTEMGQEVTMRCQPILGHNTVFWYRQTMMQGLELLAYFRNRAPLDDSGMPKDRFSAEMPDATLATLKIQPSEPRDSAVYFCASSSPNQEKLFFGSGTQLSVL.

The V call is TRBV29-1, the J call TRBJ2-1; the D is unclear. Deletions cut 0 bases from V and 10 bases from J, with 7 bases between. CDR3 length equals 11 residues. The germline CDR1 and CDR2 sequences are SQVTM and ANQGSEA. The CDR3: CSVEDAREQFF. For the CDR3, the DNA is TGCAGCGTTGAAGATGCGAGAGAGCAGTTCTTC.

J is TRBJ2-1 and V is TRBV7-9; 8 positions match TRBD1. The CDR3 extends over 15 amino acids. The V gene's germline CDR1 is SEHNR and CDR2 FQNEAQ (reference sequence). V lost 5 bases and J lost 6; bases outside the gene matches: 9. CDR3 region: CASSPRTGRSNEQFF. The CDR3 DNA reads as TGTGCCAGCAGCCCGAGGACAGGGAGGAGCAATGAGCAGTTCTTC. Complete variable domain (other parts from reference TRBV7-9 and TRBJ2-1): DTGVSQNPRHKITKRGQNVTFRCDPISEHNRLYWYRQTLGQGPEFLTYFQNEAQLEKSRLLSDRFSAERPKGSFSTLEIQRTEQGDSAMYLCASSPRTGRSNEQFFGPGTRLTVL.